This TCR beta chain came from a study of cytomegalovirus exposure and HLA in healthy donors. At the level of the study: Membership in the Caucasian-associated ancestry cluster was found for around 81% of 398 genotyped donors. Study outcomes and limitations: Later, TCR association rates were found to vary by HLA locus, highest for DRB1 and lowest for HLA-C. Across donors, presence/absence analyses took sequencing depth to be roughly uniform. Beyond CMV serostatus, there was no information to go on about immune exposure.

About this clone: Its target is unknown.

CDR3 length: 15 amino acids. Germline CDR1 LGHNA, CDR2 YNFKEQ. V was pared by 4 bases and J by 4 bases, with 16 bases between. The study ran its PCR with 60 Vbeta and 13 Jbeta primers. The assay was immunoSEQ multiplex PCR, and TCRdb's table has in-frame clones only and misses some. The sample's table shows about 88,000 clones. The V gene is TRBV4-2, the J gene TRBJ2-5; D may be TRBD1 (6 bases). The TCR originated in a girl aged 5-17 years in good health and CMV-seropositive. Specimen: PBMCs. The CDR3 DNA reads TGTGCCAGCAGCCCGATAGCGACAGGCCCAGAGACCCAGTACTTC. Its protein product is CASSPIATGPETQYF.